These 2 T cell receptor beta chains came from one sample sequenced in a study of T cell responses to AZD1222 COVID-19 vaccine (dated by TCRdb to the early 2020s). The intended sense of this specimen's time point label: baseline before first vaccination. Preparation of the library involved the immunoSEQ multiplex PCR assay. The source is immuneACCESS, and TCRdb retained only in-frame sequences with V and J called. Part of the clones is not carried over; for the studies checked, unresolved V genes explain less than half of this, and the remainder is unexplained. The sample data list 130,000 or so clones, and roughly 92% of these were observed just once. The ten largest clones represent more than 4.5% of the sample. The sample consisted of peripheral blood, taken on day 0 of AZD1222 vaccination. The receptor source for this set is an adult in good health.

This sequence joins TRBV2 and TRBJ1-1; 8 bases agree with TRBD1. CDR1 and CDR2 (germline): SNHLY, FYNNEI. The CDR3 spans 16 residues. V shed 1 base, J shed 4 bases, and the junction held 8 bases outside the gene matches. DNA for the CDR3: TGTGCCAGCAGTGAAGTAACAGGGGGAGGTCGCACTGAAGCTTTCTTT. Translation gives CASSEVTGGGRTEAFF.

J is TRBJ1-2 and V is TRBV5-6; TRBD1 aligns across 7 bases. The CDR3 is 19 residues long. With 4 bases clipped from V and 2 bases from J, the junction kept 20 bases outside the gene matches. Germline V gives CDR1 SGHDT, CDR2 YYEEEE. CDR3 sequence: CASSLPPGTVKDTNYGYTF. The DNA for the CDR3 is TGTGCCAGCAGCCTACCACCGGGGACAGTTAAAGACACCAACTATGGCTACACCTTC.